The next 27 T cell receptor beta chains were all read from a single sample in a study of molecular identifiers for immune sequencing clone quantification. TCRdb reprocessed the PCR reads with MiXCR, giving one entry per CDR3 protein. The data show about 510,000 distinct CDR3 sequences, about 26% seen once. The sample comprised naive CD8+ T cells from blood, with Jurkat cell RNA spiked in. The subset denotes: FACS-sorted CD8+CD4-CCR7+CD45RA+ naive T cells. The receptors here all came from a human donor in good health. Some libraries in this study had Jurkat cell RNA spiked in.

The chain uses TRBV7-6 and TRBJ1-1, with a tentative D call TRBD1 (5 bases). The CDR3 extends over 15 amino acids. V was trimmed by 5 bases and J by 5 bases, leaving 18 bases between them. Per the germline V gene, CDR1 is SGHVS and CDR2 is FNYEAQ. This chain's CDR3 is CASSRAGAKGTEAFF. The DNA for the CDR3 is TGTGCCAGCAGCAGAGCTGGGGCGAAAGGGACTGAAGCTTTCTTT.

This chain links TRBV9 with TRBJ1-3; no clear D. V lost 1 base and J lost 0, with 5 bases in between. The CDR3 loop spans 14 amino acids. Germline V gene sequence: CDR1 SGDLS, CDR2 YYNGEE. CDR3 DNA sequence: TGTGCCAGCAGCGTATCACACTCTGGAAACACCATATATTTT. Encoded protein: CASSVSHSGNTIYF.

This clonotype has at least ten counts. The J gene is TRBJ2-3, the V gene TRBV7-9, with 11 bases identical to TRBD2. The CDR3 has 15 amino acids. CDR1 SEHNR and CDR2 FQNEAQ come from the germline V gene (reference sequence). J lost 11 bases, V lost 6 bases, and 13 bases had no gene match. In DNA, the CDR3 is TGTGCCAGCAGTCCCTCTAGCGGGGGGTCTCGGGAGCAGTATTTT. This encodes CASSPSSGGSREQYF.

A few counts support this clonotype. V and J are TRBV9 and TRBJ2-1; tentatively, D is TRBD1 or TRBD2 (5 bases each). This CDR3 is 13 amino acids long. Germline assignment: CDR1 SGDLS and CDR2 YYNGEE. Trimming took 6 bases from V and 7 from J, leaving 14 bases between them. CDR3 nucleotides: TGTGCCAGCACCGACGGGGCTTCGAATGAGCAGTTCTTC. Its translation: CASTDGASNEQFF.

This clonotype was counted between two and nine times. The V and J genes are TRBV24-1 and TRBJ2-1; weak D call: TRBD2 (6 bases). Germline lookup yields CDR1 KGHDR and CDR2 SFDVKD. With 2 bases removed from V and 7 bases from J, the gap between germline ends came to 8 bases. The CDR3 extends over 13 amino acids. DNA of the CDR3: TGTGCCACCAGTGATTCGACTAGTAATGAGCAGTTCTTC. Translation: CATSDSTSNEQFF.

This clonotype has a count of ten or more. J is TRBJ2-3 and V is TRBV11-2; TRBD1 agrees at 7 bases. V was pared by 1 base and J by 1 base, with 2 bases of the junction left unmatched. Germline V CDR1 and CDR2: SGHAT, FQNNGV. CDR3 length equals 15 residues. CDR3: CASSLGQGRTDTQYF. The CDR3, as DNA: TGTGCCAGCAGCTTAGGACAGGGACGCACAGATACGCAGTATTTT.

This clonotype appeared many times. The chain uses TRBV28 and TRBJ1-5; 8 bases agree with TRBD1. Germline CDR1 reads MDHEN; CDR2 reads SYDVKM. V trimming: 6 bases; J trimming: 0 bases; junction bases outside the gene matches: 13. CDR3 size: 18 residues. The CDR3 sequence: CASSSAISGTGSNQPQHF. The CDR3 DNA follows: TGTGCCAGCAGCTCAGCCATCTCCGGGACAGGTAGCAATCAGCCCCAGCATTTT.

With regard to this clonotype: A junction boundary mismatches the germline segment, possibly from a read error. The gene calls are TRBV7-2 and TRBJ2-3; TRBD2 matches at 7 bases. Germline V gene data show CDR1 as SGHTA and CDR2 as FQGNSA. This CDR3 has 15 residues. The CDR3 spells CASSRLADSTDTHCF. The CDR3, as DNA: TGTGCCAGCAGCAGACTAGCAGATAGCACAGATACGCACTGTTTT.

The chain recombines TRBV4-3 with TRBJ2-3; 10 nucleotides align to TRBD2. J was trimmed by 2 bases and V by 0 bases; bases with no gene match: 11. This CDR3 spans 19 amino acids. The germline V gene encodes CDR1 LGHNA and CDR2 YSLEER. The CDR3 sequence: CASSQDGLPSGGHTDTQYF. The CDR3 DNA sequence: TGCGCCAGCAGCCAAGATGGGTTGCCTAGCGGGGGCCACACAGATACGCAGTATTTT.

This clonotype was seen a handful of times. The rearrangement uses TRBV11-3 and TRBJ2-1; tentative D call: TRBD1 (6 bases). Germline CDR1 and CDR2: SGHNT and YENEEA. This CDR3 region has 14 residues. Deletions cut 5 bases from V and 3 bases from J, with 11 bases between. CDR3 DNA: TGTGCCAGCAGCCCGGGACAAAACTACAATGAGCAGTTCTTC. Residues: CASSPGQNYNEQFF.

Details on this clonotype: This sequence may be a read error, since a much larger clone differs from it by one base. The V and J genes are TRBV6-5 and TRBJ2-7, with 9 bases fitting TRBD1. The length of the CDR3 is 16 residues. The germline gives CDR1 MNHEY, CDR2 SVGAGI. The CDR3 coding sequence is TGTGCCAGCGGTTACTCGACCACCGGGACAGGGTACGAGCAGTACTTC. Residues: CASGYSTTGTGYEQYF.

This clonotype has ten or more counts. The rearrangement joins TRBV14 to TRBJ2-2; 8 bases line up with TRBD1. Germline V CDR1 and CDR2: SGHDN, FVKESK. The CDR3 is made up of 19 amino acids. Germline trimming cut 1 base from V and 2 bases from J; bases unmatched to any gene: 12. The CDR3 nucleotides are TGTGCCAGCAGCCAAGCCCCTAAGTGGGGACAGGCTAACACCGGGGAGCTGTTTTTT. Translating it yields CASSQAPKWGQANTGELFF.

Ten or more counts support this clonotype. V gene TRBV25-1 combines with J gene TRBJ1-1; D is unclear. The germline V and J ends were trimmed by 4 bases and 11 bases, with 14 bases remaining between them. Germline lookup yields CDR1 MGHDK and CDR2 SYGVNS. The CDR3 extends over 12 amino acids. DNA for the CDR3: TGTGCCAGCAGTGGAGTCGGTCTTGGGGCTTTCTTT. This encodes CASSGVGLGAFF.

The chain joins TRBV29-1 to TRBJ2-2; D possibly corresponds to TRBD2 (5 bases). V shed 6 bases and J shed 0 bases, with 17 bases lying between them. The germline CDR1 and CDR2 sequences are SQVTM and ANQGSEA. The CDR3 loop spans 16 amino acids. The DNA of the CDR3 is TGCAGCGTCGACGAGGGAGTGATACCGAACACCGGGGAGCTGTTTTTT. It is translated as CSVDEGVIPNTGELFF.

V is TRBV19 and J is TRBJ1-5; D is unclear. CDR1 and CDR2 (germline): LNHDA, SQIVND (reference sequence). The ends were cut back, 3 bases at V and 4 bases at J, with 10 bases in the middle. This CDR3 comprises 14 residues. CDR3 loop: CASSIGVGNQPQHF. The CDR3 coding sequence is TGTGCCAGTAGTATCGGGGTCGGGAATCAGCCCCAGCATTTT.

CDR3 in amino acids: CAWTPGQGAFFPGELFF. CDR3 bases: TGTGCCTGGACACCGGGACAGGGGGCCTTTTTCCCCGGGGAGCTGTTTTTT. The chain employs TRBV30 and TRBJ2-2; 12 bases are a match to TRBD1. From germline, CDR1 is GTSNPN and CDR2 SVGIG (reference sequence). CDR3 length: 17 residues. Trimming cost V 4 bases and J 6 bases; bases outside gene matches: 12. The full variable domain, in which reference TRBV30 and TRBJ2-2 provide the parts outside the CDR3, is SQTIHQWPATLVQPVGSPLSLECTVEGTSNPNLYWYRQAAGRGLQLLFYSVGIGQISSEVPQNLSASRPQDRQFILSSKKLLLSDSGFYLCAWTPGQGAFFPGELFFGEGSRLTVL.

The chain employs TRBV11-2 and TRBJ1-1; tentative D call: TRBD1 (5 bases). Trimming removed 4 bases from V and 8 bases from J, with 14 bases in between. The CDR3 has 13 amino acids. Germline assignment: CDR1 SGHAT and CDR2 FQNNGV. The CDR3 bases are TGTGCCAGCAGCTCCCTGGGGGTTTGGGAAGCTTTCTTT. It encodes CASSSLGVWEAFF.

This clonotype appeared once. With a much larger clone just one base away, this may be a read error. This chain links TRBV5-1 with TRBJ1-1; D is uncertain. This CDR3 has 13 residues. Trimming removed 7 bases from V and 1 base from J, with 11 bases in between. Germline V gives CDR1 SGHRS, CDR2 YFSETQ. The CDR3 loop is CASRSTANTEAFF. CDR3 DNA sequence: TGCGCCAGCCGTTCTACAGCGAACACTGAAGCTTTCTTT.

V usage is TRBV4-1 and J usage is TRBJ2-1, with 10 positions matching TRBD1. The V and J ends lost 2 bases and 8 bases, in that order; junction bases with no gene match: 9. The germline CDR1 and CDR2 sequences are MGHRA and YSYEKL. CDR3 length equals 16 residues. This CDR3 reads CASSQPGTGVLHEQFF. CDR3 DNA: TGCGCCAGCAGCCAACCCGGGACAGGGGTCTTGCATGAGCAGTTCTTC.

Details on this clonotype: This clone may be a read error of a much larger clone one base away. The CDR3 bases are TGCGCCAGCAGCTCAGGCCATCACTCCTACGAGCAGTACTTC. The encoded protein is CASSSGHHSYEQYF. This sequence joins TRBV5-1 and TRBJ2-7, with D hard to call. V lost 3 bases and J 0 bases, leaving 10 bases between the germline ends. This CDR3 region has 14 residues. Looked up from germline, CDR1 is SGHRS and CDR2 is YFSETQ.

The rearrangement uses TRBV6-5 and TRBJ1-3; D is possibly TRBD1 (5 bases). The germline V and J ends were trimmed by 2 bases and 0 bases, with 17 bases remaining between them. Germline lookup yields CDR1 MNHEY and CDR2 SVGAGI. The CDR3 covers 18 residues. The CDR3 reads CASSYLNRPGSSGNTIYF. DNA for the CDR3: TGTGCCAGCAGTTACCTAAACAGGCCAGGATCCTCTGGAAACACCATATATTTT.

The chain links TRBV7-6 to TRBJ2-5; D uncertain. Looked up from germline, CDR1 is SGHVS and CDR2 is FNYEAQ. CDR3 length: 16 residues. V lost 1 base and J 1 base, leaving 13 bases between the germline ends. The CDR3 nucleotides read TGTGCCAGCAGCTTAGGTTACTCTCGGCCCCAAGAGACCCAGTACTTC. It translates to CASSLGYSRPQETQYF.

This chain joins TRBV5-1 and TRBJ1-2; unclear D gene. Germline CDR1 reads SGHRS; CDR2 reads YFSETQ. V lost 0 bases, J lost 3 bases, and 12 bases lay in between. There are 15 residues in the CDR3. The CDR3 DNA sequence: TGCGCCAGCAGCTTGGAGCTGGGAGTTGACTATGGCTACACCTTC. Translating gives CASSLELGVDYGYTF.

In its sample, this clonotype was seen many times. The junction does not match germline at one end; this may be a read error. The CDR3 spells CASSHTGDTEAFF. The CDR3 nucleotides are TGCGCCAGCAGCCATACAGGGGACACTGAAGCTTTCTTT. The J gene is TRBJ1-1, the V gene TRBV4-2, with 7 bases matching TRBD1. CDR1 is LGHNA, CDR2 YNFKEQ, per germline. This CDR3 is built from 13 residues.

Here the CDR3 reads CAWNGDFASYEQYF. CDR3 sequence (DNA): TGTGCCTGGAACGGGGACTTCGCCTCCTACGAGCAGTACTTC. This sequence joins TRBV30 and TRBJ2-7, with D perhaps TRBD2 (6 bases). V dropped 4 bases and J dropped 0 bases, with 13 bases sitting between them. Per germline, CDR1 GTSNPN and CDR2 SVGIG (reference sequence). The CDR3 is 14 amino acids.

CDR3 in DNA: TGCGCCAGCGGAAGGACGGCAACTAATGAAAAACTGTTTTTT. This translates into CASGRTATNEKLFF. J is TRBJ1-4 and V is TRBV5-1; D not resolved. Germline assignment: CDR1 SGHRS and CDR2 YFSETQ. CDR3 length equals 14 residues. V was shortened by 7 bases and J by 0 bases, with 10 bases between the two germline ends.

This clonotype has at least ten counts. The rearrangement links TRBV7-9 to TRBJ1-1, with TRBD1 identical over 7 bases. The CDR3 consists of 12 residues. V dropped 5 bases and J dropped 6; count of bases not matched to a gene: 3. Germline CDR1 reads SEHNR; CDR2 reads FQNEAQ (reference sequence). The CDR3 reads CASSRQGSEAFF. The DNA of the CDR3 is TGTGCCAGCAGCCGACAGGGATCTGAAGCTTTCTTT.